This T cell receptor (beta chain) was sequenced for a study of T-cell memory formation after mild COVID-19. TCRdb processed the 5' RACE reads anew with MiXCR; each CDR3 protein has one entry. The repertoire has approximately 260,000 distinct CDR3 sequences, approximately 16% of them found once; the top ten carry approximately 3.4%. Germline-derived CDR1 and CDR2 are SGHRS and YFSETQ. V dropped 2 bases and J dropped 3 bases, with 9 bases sitting between them. The CDR3 consists of 13 residues. The chain employs TRBV5-1 and TRBJ2-7; D is possibly TRBD2 (6 bases). Sequenced material: PBMCs or a T cell subset sorted from them (not recorded which). The TCR was taken from a man aged 18 to 29 who had mild COVID-19 (a few samples of this study predate the infection). Cell type and time point are not known. The DNA for the CDR3 is TGCGCCAGCAGCTTTTCGGGAGACTACGAGCAGTACTTC. Protein: CASSFSGDYEQYF.